The rows below give T cell receptor beta chains drawn from one sample of a study of T cells in Graves' hyperthyroidism and ophthalmopathy. TCRdb re-analysed the multiplex PCR reads in MiXCR, keeping a single row per CDR3 protein. The profile covers more than 550,000 distinct CDR3 sequences, with around 20% appearing a single time and 16% taken by the ten largest. Material for sequencing was blood. Every receptor here comes from a woman aged 45-60 years with Graves' hyperthyroidism that later progressed to Graves' ophthalmopathy. Each CDR3 is given with its conserved first and last residue. The D gene is left open where the match is weak. Part of the rows lack a size; the others show once, few, many or a class for expanded clones.

D gene | J gene | V gene | clone size | CDR3 DNA | CDR3 protein
. | TRBJ1-1 | TRBV18 | many | TGTGCCAGCTCACAGCACAGGGACACTGAAGCTTTCTTT | CASSQHRDTEAFF
. | TRBJ1-1 | TRBV7-2 | . | TGTGCCAGCAGCGAGCGGGGGGCGAACACTGAAGCTTTCTTT | CASSERGANTEAFF
TRBD2 | TRBJ2-1 | TRBV27 | many | TGTGCCAGCAGTTTATCAGCGGGGACTCCGAACAATGAGCAGTTCTTC | CASSLSAGTPNNEQFF
. | TRBJ2-1 | TRBV12-3/TRBV12-4 | many | TGTGCCAGCAGTTTAACCCCCTTTGCATACGGAGGTCACAATGAGCAGTTCTTC | CASSLTPFAYGGHNEQFF
TRBD1 | TRBJ1-2 | TRBV29-1 | few | TGCAGCGTTGACCAGGGGGGTGACTATGGCTACACCTTC | CSVDQGGDYGYTF
. | TRBJ1-5 | TRBV7-2 | many | TGTGCCAGCAGCTGGGCAGATAGCAATCAGCCCCAGCATTTT | CASSWADSNQPQHF
. | TRBJ1-6 | TRBV20-1 | few | TGCAGTGCTAGAGCGGGGTACCCCTCCTATAATTCACCCCTCCACTTT | CSARAGYPSYNSPLHF
. | TRBJ2-3 | TRBV7-3 | once | TGTGCCAGCAGCTCCCAAGGGGGGGCCGGGGATACGCAGTATTTT | CASSSQGGAGDTQYF
. | TRBJ2-5 | TRBV20-1 | many | TGCAGTGCTCCTGGGGATAGCGGAGCTCCATGGACCCAGTACTTC | CSAPGDSGAPWTQYF
. | TRBJ2-1 | TRBV19 | few | TGCGCCAGTACCGCGGGGAGCTCCTACAATGAGCAGTTCTTC | CASTAGSSYNEQFF
TRBD2 | TRBJ2-7 | TRBV5-4 | . | TGTGCCAGCAGCCCAGCGGGGGTTTACGAGCAGTACTTC | CASSPAGVYEQYF
. | TRBJ2-1 | TRBV19 | . | TGTGCCAGTAGTGCCAGCGGGTATAGCTCCTACAATGAGCAGTTCTTC | CASSASGYSSYNEQFF
TRBD1 | TRBJ2-7 | TRBV28 | . | TGTGCCAGCAGTCAGGGACAGGCTGCCTACGAGCAGTACTTC | CASSQGQAAYEQYF
. | TRBJ2-6 | TRBV9 | . | TGTGCCAGCAGCGTAGCTACTGGGGCCAACGTCCTGACTTTC | CASSVATGANVLTF
TRBD1 | TRBJ2-5 | TRBV6-2/TRBV6-3 | few | TGTGCCAGCAGTTACGAACGGGACAGAGAGACCCAGTACTTC | CASSYERDRETQYF
. | TRBJ1-1 | TRBV3-1 | . | TGTGCCAGCAGCCGAGCTGGACAGTTGAACACTGAAGCTTTCTTT | CASSRAGQLNTEAFF
. | TRBJ1-3 | TRBV12-3/TRBV12-4 | . | TGTGCCAGCAGTCCCGATCCGGGGGCAGGGGACTACTCTGGAAACACCATATATTTT | CASSPDPGAGDYSGNTIYF
. | TRBJ1-5 | TRBV9 | . | TGTGCCAGCAGCGTAGATTCGGCCCCAGATCAGCCCCAGCATTTT | CASSVDSAPDQPQHF
. | TRBJ2-3 | TRBV9 | few | TGTGCCAGCAGCACTCCTCTAGAGGATACGCAGTATTTT | CASSTPLEDTQYF
TRBD1 | TRBJ2-7 | TRBV6-2/TRBV6-3 | . | TGTGCCAGCAGTTACTCCGGGGGGACAGGGAATGAGCAGTACTTC | CASSYSGGTGNEQYF
TRBD1 | TRBJ1-2 | TRBV2 | many | TGTGCCAGCAGGATAGGACAGGGAGCCTATGGCTACACCTTC | CASRIGQGAYGYTF
. | TRBJ2-5 | TRBV5-1 | . | TGCGCCAGCAGCTTAGACGCGGGCGATGAAGAGACCCAGTACTTC | CASSLDAGDEETQYF
. | TRBJ2-3 | TRBV7-9 | . | TGTGCCAGCAGCTTCGGACGGGTCACAGATACGCAGTATTTT | CASSFGRVTDTQYF
. | TRBJ2-1 | TRBV11-2 | many | TGTGCCAGCAGACTATCACGACAGGCGGGGAAGCACAATGAGCAGTTCTTC | CASRLSRQAGKHNEQFF
TRBD1 | TRBJ1-4 | TRBV30 | many | TGTGCCTGGAATAGAAGACAGGGCGCGGAAAAACTGTTTTTT | CAWNRRQGAEKLFF
TRBD1 | TRBJ2-5 | TRBV30 | . | TGTGCCTGGGGCACAGGGGCTATCGGGGAGACCCAGTACTTC | CAWGTGAIGETQYF
TRBD1 | TRBJ2-7 | TRBV12-3/TRBV12-4 | many | TGTGCCAGCAGTTTCCAACGACAGGGGGAGCAGTACTTC | CASSFQRQGEQYF
TRBD1 | TRBJ1-5 | TRBV6-1 | few | TGTGCCAGCAGTGCCCGGGACAGGGGGCTTTCGGGCAATCAGCCCCAGCATTTT | CASSARDRGLSGNQPQHF
. | TRBJ2-5 | TRBV14 | few | TGTGCCAGCAGCCAAGTCCTAGCGGAGACCCAGTACTTC | CASSQVLAETQYF
TRBD2 | TRBJ2-3 | TRBV12-3/TRBV12-4 | . | TGTGCCAGCAGTTTATGGCGGGGGGGCACAGATACGCAGTATTTT | CASSLWRGGTDTQYF
. | TRBJ1-2 | TRBV5-1 | many | TGCGCCAGCAGCTTGGCCGAGCAGTTAAACTATGGCTACACCTTC | CASSLAEQLNYGYTF
. | TRBJ1-4 | TRBV10-3 | few | TGTGCCATCAGTGAGTCGAATAGGGGCCGCGAAAAACTGTTTTTT | CAISESNRGREKLFF
. | TRBJ1-1 | TRBV9 | many | TGTGCCAGCAGCGTAGAGGTTGGCGTGAACACTGAAGCTTTCTTT | CASSVEVGVNTEAFF
TRBD2 | TRBJ2-1 | TRBV20-1 | few | TGCAGTGCTAGAGTACAAAGCGGGGGGGTATATGAGCAGTTCTTC | CSARVQSGGVYEQFF
. | TRBJ2-5 | TRBV19 | few | TGTGCCAGTAGTATAGGAGGGGGGGCCAAAGGGGAGACCCAGTACTTC | CASSIGGGAKGETQYF
. | TRBJ1-1 | TRBV7-9 | . | TGTGCCGGCCTGGTGAAGGGTCAGAACACTGAAGCTTTCTTT | CAGLVKGQNTEAFF
. | TRBJ1-1 | TRBV7-9 | . | TGTGCCAGCAGCGCCCGACAGCAGAACACTGAAGCTTTCTTT | CASSARQQNTEAFF
TRBD1 | TRBJ2-1 | TRBV2 | few | TGTGCCAGCATAGGGACAGGGGGGAATAAGCAGTTCTTC | CASIGTGGNKQFF
. | TRBJ2-2 | TRBV7-6 | . | TGTGCCAGCAGCCCCGTGGGCGACGGGGAGCTGTTTTTT | CASSPVGDGELFF
. | TRBJ1-3 | TRBV20-1 | . | TGCAGTGCTAAGGACGTCTCTGGAAACACCATATATTTT | CSAKDVSGNTIYF
. | TRBJ1-1 | TRBV20-1 | few | TGCAGTGCTAGACGGACTGAAGCTTTCTTT | CSARRTEAFF
. | TRBJ1-1 | TRBV29-1 | . | TGCAGCGTTGAACGGGGGGTAAGCGGGAACACTGAAGCTTTCTTT | CSVERGVSGNTEAFF
. | TRBJ1-5 | TRBV27 | many | TGTGCCAGCAGTTTATCTTCCGGCAGGGGATCGGGACAGCCCCAGCATTTT | CASSLSSGRGSGQPQHF
. | TRBJ2-2 | TRBV11-3 | . | TGTGCCAGCAGCTTAGGGCAGGGTGCCCTGTTTTTT | CASSLGQGALFF
. | TRBJ1-1 | TRBV3-1 | many | TGTGCCAGCAGGGGAGTTCGGACTTTCTTT | CASRGVRTFF
TRBD1 | TRBJ2-1 | TRBV2 | many | TGTGCCAGCAGTGCCGGGACAGGGACCTACAATGAGCAGTTCTTC | CASSAGTGTYNEQFF
TRBD1 | TRBJ1-5 | TRBV6-1 | many | TGTGCCAGCAGTGAAGCAGCTCCCTGGACAGGTAGGCTAGGCAATCAGCCCCAGCATTTT | CASSEAAPWTGRLGNQPQHF
. | TRBJ1-1 | TRBV6-2/TRBV6-3 | many | TGTGCCAGCAGTGCCATTGGGGTTATACGGACTGAAGCTTTCTTT | CASSAIGVIRTEAFF
. | TRBJ2-3 | TRBV6-1 | few | TGTGCCAGCAGTGTGGGTCAATCTTCTAGCACAGATACGCAGTATTTT | CASSVGQSSSTDTQYF
TRBD2 | TRBJ2-1 | TRBV2 | many | TGTGCCAGCAGTGATCGGCGGGGGGGTGAGCAGTTCTTC | CASSDRRGGEQFF
TRBD1 | TRBJ2-5 | TRBV11-2 | many | TGTGCCAGCAGCTTAGTGACAGGGGGCAACAAGTACTTC | CASSLVTGGNKYF
TRBD2 | TRBJ2-3 | TRBV12-3/TRBV12-4 | . | TGTCCCAGCAGCGCCGTCCGTGGACTAGCGAACACAGATACGCAGTATTTT | CPSSAVRGLANTDTQYF
. | TRBJ1-4 | TRBV9 | few | TGTGCCAGCAGCCCGAGGCGGGGTACTAATGAAAAACTGTTTTTT | CASSPRRGTNEKLFF
. | TRBJ1-5 | TRBV5-1 | few | TGCGCCAGCAGCTTATCGGGTGCGGAGCCCCAGCATTTT | CASSLSGAEPQHF
TRBD1 | TRBJ1-5 | TRBV12-3/TRBV12-4 | . | TGTGCCAGCAGTTTAAAAGGGACAGGGGCCCATCAGCCCCAGCATTTT | CASSLKGTGAHQPQHF